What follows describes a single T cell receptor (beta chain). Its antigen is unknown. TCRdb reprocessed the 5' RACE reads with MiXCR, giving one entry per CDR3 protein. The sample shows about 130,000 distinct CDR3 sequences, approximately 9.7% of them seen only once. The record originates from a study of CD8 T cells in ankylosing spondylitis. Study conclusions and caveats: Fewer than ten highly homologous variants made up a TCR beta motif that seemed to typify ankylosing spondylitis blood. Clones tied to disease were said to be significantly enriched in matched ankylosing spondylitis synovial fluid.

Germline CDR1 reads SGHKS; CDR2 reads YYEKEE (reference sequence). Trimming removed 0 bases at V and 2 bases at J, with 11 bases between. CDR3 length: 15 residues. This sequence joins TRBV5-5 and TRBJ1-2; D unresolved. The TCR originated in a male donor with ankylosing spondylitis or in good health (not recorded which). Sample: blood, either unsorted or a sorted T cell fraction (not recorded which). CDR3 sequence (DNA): TGTGCCAGCAGCTTGGCCACTTGGGCAAACTATGGCTACACCTTC. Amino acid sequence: CASSLATWANYGYTF.